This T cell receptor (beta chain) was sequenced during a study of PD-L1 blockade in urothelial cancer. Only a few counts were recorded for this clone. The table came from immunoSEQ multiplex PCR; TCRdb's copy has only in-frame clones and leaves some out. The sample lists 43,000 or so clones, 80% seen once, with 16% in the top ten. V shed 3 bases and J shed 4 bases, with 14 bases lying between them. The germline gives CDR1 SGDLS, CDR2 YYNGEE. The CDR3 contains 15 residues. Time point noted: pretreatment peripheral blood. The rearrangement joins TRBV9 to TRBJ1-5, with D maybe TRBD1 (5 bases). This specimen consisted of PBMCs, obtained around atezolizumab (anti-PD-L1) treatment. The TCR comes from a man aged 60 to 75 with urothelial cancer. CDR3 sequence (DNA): TGTGCCAGCAGCGGGGGATCAGGGCTAAATCAGCCCCAGCATTTT. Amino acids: CASSGGSGLNQPQHF.